These 20 T cell receptor beta chains came from one sample sequenced in a study of blood T cells in healthy people across ages. Together with a sample-barcoded 5' primer, a J-beta primer mix was included in a second PCR lasting roughly 6 to 12 cycles. A single record per CDR3 protein comes from TCRdb applying MiXCR to the 5' RACE reads. The table has under 800,000 distinct CDR3 sequences, under 25% seen once; the top ten hold under 4%. Material for sequencing was blood. The receptors come from a man in his 70s in good health.

The rearrangement links TRBV3-1 to TRBJ2-7, with unresolved D. Germline CDR1 reads LGHDT; CDR2 reads YNNKEL (reference sequence). The length of the CDR3 is 15 residues. Trimming cost V 5 bases and J 1 base, with 15 bases left between them. This chain's CDR3 is CASSKSPGGSYEQYF. In nucleotides, the CDR3 is TGTGCCAGCAGCAAGAGTCCCGGCGGTTCCTACGAGCAGTACTTC.

The chain combines TRBV6-4 with TRBJ2-5, with D possibly TRBD1 on 6 matching bases. Germline V lookup: CDR1 MRHNA, CDR2 SNTAGT. The CDR3 totals 14 residues. Trimming stripped 7 bases from V and 0 bases from J, with 12 bases between. This CDR3 is CASIRRGHQETQYF. The DNA for the CDR3 is TGTGCCAGCATTCGCAGGGGCCACCAAGAGACCCAGTACTTC.

This clonotype was found a few times. The junction shows a germline mismatch at one end, possibly a read error. Here the CDR3 reads CAISPTSLPSNTGELLF. CDR3 sequence (DNA): TGTGCCATCAGTCCCACTTCCCTACCTTCGAACACCGGGGAGCTGCTTTTT. J is TRBJ2-2 and V is TRBV10-3, with TRBD2 as a possible D gene (5 bases). CDR3 length equals 17 residues. Germline-derived CDR1 and CDR2 are ENHRY and SYGVKD.

For this clonotype: The junction does not match germline at one end; this may be a read error. The CDR3 DNA reads TGTGCTAGCAGCTTAGCTACATGGGACGGAGCACAGTACTTC. This encodes CASSLATWDGAQYF. The chain carries TRBV7-7 and TRBJ2-7, with D perhaps matching TRBD1 or TRBD2 (5 bases each). The CDR3 is 14 amino acids. The germline V gene encodes CDR1 SSHAT and CDR2 FNYEAQ (reference sequence).

A few counts support this clonotype. The CDR3 DNA sequence: TGCAGTGCTAGAGGGACAGGACAAGAGACCCAGTACTTC. It yields the protein CSARGTGQETQYF. This chain connects TRBV20-1 to TRBJ2-5, with 7 bases identical to TRBD1. V was pared by 1 base and J by 2 bases, with 1 base of the junction left unmatched. Germline CDR1 is DFQATT and CDR2 is SNEGSKA (reference sequence). The CDR3 is 13 residues long.

The chain employs TRBV12-3 or TRBV12-4 and TRBJ2-1, with D perhaps TRBD2 (5 bases). CDR3 length: 15 residues. The V end was cut by 8 bases, the J end by 4 bases, with 18 bases between. CDR3 nucleotides: TGTGCCAGCGGACGGGGAATCGGAGGATACAATGAGCAGTTCTTC. Its translation: CASGRGIGGYNEQFF.

The genes are TRBV12-3 or TRBV12-4 and TRBJ1-2; no clear D gene. The CDR3 sequence is 15 residues long. Trimming pared 6 bases from V and 6 bases from J, leaving 20 bases between. Written as DNA, the CDR3 is TGTGCCAGCAGCCCCACGTATTACTGGGGAGATGGCTACACCTTC. Amino acids: CASSPTYYWGDGYTF.

This clonotype turned up a few times. The chain links TRBV28 to TRBJ1-4, with D possibly TRBD1 on 6 matching bases. The CDR3 length is 14 residues. In germline, CDR1 is MDHEN, CDR2 SYDVKM. V gave up 6 bases and J gave up 8 bases, with 16 bases separating them. CDR3 amino acids: CASSPGQPAEKLFF. In DNA, the CDR3 is TGTGCCAGCAGCCCCGGACAGCCGGCCGAAAAACTGTTTTTT.

This clonotype was observed at least ten times. This rearrangement joins TRBV28 to TRBJ2-7, with D unclear. V was trimmed by 2 bases and J by 2 bases, leaving 7 bases between them. Per germline, CDR1 MDHEN and CDR2 SYDVKM. The CDR3 consists of 13 residues. The CDR3 protein is CASSLSGPYEQYF. CDR3 coding DNA: TGTGCCAGCAGTTTAAGTGGGCCCTACGAGCAGTACTTC.

The sample holds a few counts of this clonotype. The CDR3 region is CASSSYIAGGGETQYF. CDR3 bases: TGTGCCAGCAGTTCATACATAGCGGGAGGGGGAGAGACCCAGTACTTC. V is TRBV28 and J is TRBJ2-5, with 11 bases matching TRBD2. CDR1 and CDR2 from the germline V gene are MDHEN and SYDVKM. This CDR3 spans 16 amino acids. The ends lost 4 bases at V and 4 bases at J; junction bases unmatched: 8.

The J gene is TRBJ2-1, the V gene TRBV5-1; TRBD1 might be the D (5 bases). The CDR3 length is 12 residues. Looked up from germline, CDR1 is SGHRS and CDR2 is YFSETQ. Trimming removed 0 bases from V and 7 bases from J, with 5 bases in between. The DNA for the CDR3 is TGCGCCAGCAGCTTGGGGACAAATGAGCAGTTCTTC. Residues: CASSLGTNEQFF.

This clonotype has just a few counts. The rearrangement links TRBV10-2 to TRBJ2-7, with 9 bases aligning to TRBD2. CDR3 length: 16 residues. The V segment lost 3 bases and the J segment 4 bases; nucleotides outside the gene matches: 10. CDR1 WSHSY and CDR2 SAAADI come from the germline V gene. DNA of the CDR3: TGCGCCAGCAGTGACCTTGTAGGACTAGCGCCTTACGAGCAGTACTTC. This codes for CASSDLVGLAPYEQYF.

The rearrangement uses TRBV3-1 and TRBJ1-2; TRBD1 might be the D (6 bases). This CDR3 is 13 amino acids long. Germline V gene data show CDR1 as LGHDT and CDR2 as YNNKEL (reference sequence). With 4 bases removed from V and 8 bases from J, the gap between germline ends came to 14 bases. CDR3 region: CASSPRQDWGYTF. The CDR3 DNA reads as TGTGCCAGCAGCCCCAGACAGGACTGGGGCTACACCTTC.

This clonotype was observed a few times. One end of the junction is discordant with germline, which a read error may explain. This sequence joins TRBV20-1 and TRBJ2-1; 9 nucleotides agree with TRBD1. This CDR3 region has 12 residues. Looked up from germline, CDR1 is DFQATT and CDR2 is SNEGSKA (reference sequence). This CDR3 is CSGTGLQETRYF. In DNA, the CDR3 is TGCAGCGGGACAGGGTTACAAGAGACCCGGTACTTC.

This clonotype has more than one count but fewer than ten. V gene TRBV28 combines with J gene TRBJ2-7; perhaps TRBD1 as D (6 bases). Germline CDR1 MDHEN, CDR2 SYDVKM. This CDR3 contains 16 residues. V lost 1 base and J lost 0, with 13 bases in between. CDR3 bases: TGTGCCAGCAGTTTATTGGGACACAGGAGCTCCTACGAGCAGTACTTC. Protein product: CASSLLGHRSSYEQYF.

The genes are TRBV3-1 and TRBJ2-1; D is perhaps TRBD1 or TRBD2 (6 bases each). V lost 4 bases, J lost 7 bases, and 14 bases lay in between. Germline lookup yields CDR1 LGHDT and CDR2 YNNKEL (reference sequence). The CDR3 spans 14 residues. DNA for the CDR3: TGTGCCAGCAGCCCACAGGGTCGGGGGAATGAGCAGTTCTTC. Translation gives CASSPQGRGNEQFF.

This clonotype was counted between two and nine times. The chain uses TRBV15 and TRBJ2-1; 7 bases line up with TRBD2. The V and J ends lost 1 base and 4 bases, in that order; junction bases with no gene match: 7. Per the germline V gene, CDR1 is LNHNV and CDR2 is YYDKDF (reference sequence). The CDR3 extends over 16 amino acids. CDR3 in DNA: TGTGCCACCAGCAGAGGGGGGGGAGGAGGGTACAATGAGCAGTTCTTC. Translating gives CATSRGGGGGYNEQFF.

This clonotype was seen more than once but under ten times. The chain links TRBV20-1 to TRBJ2-1; TRBD2 matches 10 bases. Per germline, CDR1 DFQATT and CDR2 SNEGSKA (reference sequence). The V and J ends lost 8 bases and 7 bases, in that order; junction bases with no gene match: 11. This CDR3 is built from 14 residues. Here the CDR3 DNA reads TGCAGTCAAGTAGCGGGAGGCTCTAGGAATGAGCAGTTCTTC. Residues: CSQVAGGSRNEQFF.

This clonotype was recorded many times. The chain is built from TRBV4-2 and TRBJ2-3; D could derive from TRBD1 or TRBD2 (5 bases each). The V and J ends lost 1 base and 10 bases respectively, with 15 bases between them. The CDR3 has 14 residues. The germline CDR1 and CDR2 sequences are LGHNA and YNFKEQ. Here the CDR3 reads CASSQGGTSSPQYF. The CDR3 DNA reads as TGTGCCAGCAGCCAAGGGGGGACGAGCTCACCGCAGTATTTT.

This clonotype was picked up a small number of times. This rearrangement joins TRBV7-9 to TRBJ2-6; D is undetermined. Trimming stripped 2 bases from V and 0 bases from J, with 5 bases between. CDR1 and CDR2 (germline): SEHNR, FQNEAQ (reference sequence). The CDR3 has 15 amino acids. The CDR3 DNA reads as TGTGCCAGCAGCTTATCGATCTCTGGGGCCAACGTCCTGACTTTC. Its protein is CASSLSISGANVLTF.